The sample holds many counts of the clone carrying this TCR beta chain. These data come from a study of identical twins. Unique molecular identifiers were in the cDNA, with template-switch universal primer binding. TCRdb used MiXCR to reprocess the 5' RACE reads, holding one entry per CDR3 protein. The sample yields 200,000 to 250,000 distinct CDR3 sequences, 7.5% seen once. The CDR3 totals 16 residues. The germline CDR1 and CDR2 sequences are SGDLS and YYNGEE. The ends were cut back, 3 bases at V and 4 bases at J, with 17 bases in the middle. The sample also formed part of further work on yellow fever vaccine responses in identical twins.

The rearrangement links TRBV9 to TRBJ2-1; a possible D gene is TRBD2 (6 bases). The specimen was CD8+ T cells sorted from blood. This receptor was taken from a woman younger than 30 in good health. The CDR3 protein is CASSDGGSRQYNEQFF. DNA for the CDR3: TGTGCCAGCAGCGATGGAGGGAGCCGTCAGTACAATGAGCAGTTCTTC.